This TCR beta chain originates from a study of response to subunit inactivated influenza vaccine. CDR1 is MNHNS and CDR2 is SASEGT in the germline V gene. Trimming took 6 bases from V and 7 from J; bases not matched to a gene: 6. The CDR3 has 13 residues. TCRdb redid the calling of the RT-PCR reads with MiXCR, one entry per CDR3 protein. Of roughly 540,000 distinct CDR3 sequences listed, roughly 25% are singletons. The same sample was also studied in work on T cells expressing NK-cell markers. Turning to that study: Making the TCR beta cDNA relied on 5'RACE template switching with UMIs.

The chain combines TRBV6-1 with TRBJ1-2, with 9 bases that match TRBD1. Sequencing used CD4+ T cells sorted from PBMCs, obtained about 11 days after vaccination. This sequence originates from a man in his fifties who received an inactivated influenza vaccine. CDR3 amino acids: CASRLQGAVGYTF. The CDR3, as DNA: TGTGCCAGCAGACTACAGGGGGCAGTTGGCTACACCTTC.